The next 29 T cell receptor beta chains were all read from a single sample in a study of spatial heterogeneity in lung cancer. The time point here: sample taken at primary tumor resection. TCRdb recomputed calls from the 5' RACE reads with MiXCR, one row per CDR3 protein. The table has approximately 92,000 distinct CDR3 sequences, around 12% seen once; the top ten hold roughly 39%. Sample: PBMCs, taken at surgery. The receptors stem from a male donor with early-stage non-small cell lung cancer.

The chain couples TRBV4-1 to TRBJ2-2, with 7 positions matching TRBD1. Germline loops: CDR1 MGHRA, CDR2 YSYEKL. J was trimmed by 5 bases and V by 3 bases; bases with no gene match: 6. The CDR3 spans 15 residues. CDR3 coding DNA: TGCGCCAGCAGCCAGAGACAGGGTTTGACCGGGGAGCTGTTTTTT. Protein sequence: CASSQRQGLTGELFF.

The V gene is TRBV25-1, the J gene TRBJ2-1; 11 bases are a match to TRBD2. V lost 4 bases to trimming and J lost 6 bases; unmatched junction nucleotides: 5. CDR3 length equals 15 residues. CDR1 is MGHDK and CDR2 is SYGVNS in the germline V gene. CDR3 protein: CASSAVAGGPNEQFF. The DNA of the CDR3 is TGTGCCAGCAGTGCAGTAGCGGGAGGGCCCAATGAGCAGTTCTTC. The whole variable domain, filled in from reference TRBV25-1 and TRBJ2-1, reads EADIYQTPRYLVIGTGKKITLECSQTMGHDKMYWYQQDPGMELHLIHYSYGVNSTEKGDLSSESTVSRIRTEHFPLTLESARPSHTSQYLCASSAVAGGPNEQFFGPGTRLTVL.

CDR3 in DNA: TGTGCCAGCAGTTACGTTAGGGTGCGGACCGGGGAGCTGTTTTTT. Translation gives CASSYVRVRTGELFF. This sequence joins TRBV6-2 or TRBV6-3 and TRBJ2-2; no firm D call. The CDR3 extends over 15 amino acids. Germline CDR1 and CDR2: MNHEY and SVGEGT. Trimming cost V 2 bases and J 5 bases, with 12 bases left between them.

The genes are TRBV7-9 and TRBJ2-3; D perhaps matches TRBD2 (6 bases). V was trimmed by 6 bases and J by 2 bases, leaving 15 bases between them. CDR3 size: 15 residues. Germline loops: CDR1 SEHNR, CDR2 FQNEAQ (reference sequence). CDR3 DNA sequence: TGTGCCAGCAGAGTCCCGGGACTCGCCACAGATACGCAGTATTTT. This translates into CASRVPGLATDTQYF.

This clonotype turned up a few times. The chain combines TRBV18 with TRBJ2-7, with D tentatively TRBD2 (5 bases). Trimming stripped 4 bases from V and 3 bases from J, with 7 bases between. The germline V gene encodes CDR1 KGHSH and CDR2 LQKENI. CDR3 length equals 12 residues. The CDR3 DNA follows: TGTGCCAGCTCACGAGGGATCTACGAGCAGTACTTC. The encoded protein is CASSRGIYEQYF.

The chain is built from TRBV7-2 and TRBJ1-2; 7 positions match TRBD1. This CDR3 is built from 16 residues. The germline V gene has CDR1 SGHTA and CDR2 FQGNSA. V lost 5 bases and J lost 6; bases outside the gene matches: 15. The CDR3 spells CASSAHQGGQGDGYTF. The CDR3 DNA follows: TGTGCCAGCAGCGCACACCAAGGGGGCCAGGGAGATGGCTACACCTTC.

This clonotype appeared a few times. The rearrangement uses TRBV18 and TRBJ2-5; a weak D match, TRBD2 (5 bases). The ends were cut back, 1 base at V and 0 bases at J, with 12 bases in the middle. This CDR3 is built from 16 residues. Germline V CDR1 and CDR2: KGHSH, LQKENI. The CDR3 region is CASSPLERGNQETQYF. CDR3 bases: TGTGCCAGCTCACCACTGGAACGGGGAAACCAAGAGACCCAGTACTTC.

The chain employs TRBV4-2 and TRBJ1-1; no firm D call. This CDR3 has 17 residues. CDR1 is LGHNA and CDR2 is YNFKEQ in the germline V gene. Trimming removed 0 bases at V and 1 base at J, with 15 bases between. The CDR3 is CASSQDRLVVTNTEAFF. DNA for the CDR3: TGTGCCAGCAGCCAAGATCGATTGGTGGTGACGAACACTGAAGCTTTCTTT.

This chain uses TRBV4-3 with TRBJ2-3; D uncertain. The germline V gene encodes CDR1 LGHNA and CDR2 YSLEER. This CDR3 has 14 amino acids. V lost 0 bases to trimming and J lost 4 bases, with 8 bases between them. The CDR3 loop reads CASSQEPGPDTQYF. Written as DNA, the CDR3 is TGCGCCAGCAGCCAAGAACCGGGTCCAGATACGCAGTATTTT.

This clonotype was detected ten times or more. The chain uses TRBV5-1 and TRBJ2-5, with D tentatively TRBD1 or TRBD2 (5 bases each). V was cut by 3 bases and J by 3 bases, with 12 bases left in between. This CDR3 is 14 amino acids long. Germline-derived CDR1 and CDR2 are SGHRS and YFSETQ. CDR3 bases: TGCGCCAGCAGCTCCGGGACGGTGGAAGAGACCCAGTACTTC. It yields the protein CASSSGTVEETQYF.

The chain uses TRBV7-8 and TRBJ1-2; no clear D. Germline values: CDR1 SGHVS, CDR2 FQNEAQ. With 1 base removed from V and 9 bases from J, the gap between germline ends came to 15 bases. This CDR3 region has 14 residues. The CDR3 loop is CASSLGETSGSYTF. The DNA of the CDR3 is TGTGCCAGCAGCTTAGGAGAGACTAGTGGTAGCTACACCTTC.

The CDR3 nucleotides read TGCGCCAGCAGCCGGGAGGACCTAAGTGCGTCACCCCTCCACTTT. Its translation: CASSREDLSASPLHF. The V gene is TRBV5-1, the J gene TRBJ1-6; no clear D gene. V was pared by 4 bases and J by 10 bases, with 18 bases between. Germline V gene lookup returns CDR1 SGHRS and CDR2 YFSETQ. The CDR3 totals 15 residues.

This clonotype was seen only a few times. J is TRBJ1-2 and V is TRBV6-5, with unresolved D. The germline gives CDR1 MNHEY, CDR2 SVGAGI. The V end lost 6 bases, the J end lost 2 bases, and 10 bases lay between the germline ends. The CDR3 has 13 amino acids. The CDR3 reads CASRPSQNYGYTF. The DNA of the CDR3 is TGTGCCAGCAGGCCAAGCCAAAACTATGGCTACACCTTC.

This clonotype was observed a handful of times. This chain uses TRBV19 with TRBJ2-3; 8 nucleotides match TRBD1. Looked up from germline, CDR1 is LNHDA and CDR2 is SQIVND (reference sequence). Trimming at V came to 6 bases and at J to 0 bases, leaving 8 bases not matched to a gene. The CDR3 consists of 16 residues. CDR3 in amino acids: CASSFNRQGSTDTQYF. In DNA, the CDR3 is TGTGCCAGTAGCTTCAACCGACAGGGGAGCACAGATACGCAGTATTTT.

This clonotype came up many times. The chain uses TRBV28 and TRBJ2-1, with D tentatively TRBD2 (5 bases). This CDR3 is 12 amino acids long. V lost 5 bases to trimming and J lost 7 bases, with 9 bases between them. Per germline, CDR1 MDHEN and CDR2 SYDVKM. CDR3 bases: TGTGCCAGCAGTGTTCAGCGGAATGAGCAGTTCTTC. This translates into CASSVQRNEQFF.

The table lists this clonotype with a few counts. The chain employs TRBV11-3 and TRBJ2-1, with D unresolved. CDR1 is SGHNT, CDR2 YENEEA, per germline. The CDR3 spans 13 residues. The V gene lost 0 bases and the J gene lost 3 bases, with 3 bases spanning the gap. The CDR3 loop reads CASSLENYNEQFF. Written as DNA, the CDR3 is TGTGCCAGCAGCTTAGAAAACTACAATGAGCAGTTCTTC.

The chain carries TRBV27 and TRBJ2-5; no definite D call. Trimming took off 3 bases at V and 4 bases at J, with 12 bases between the two ends. From germline, CDR1 is MNHEY and CDR2 SMNVEV (reference sequence). The CDR3 contains 14 residues. CDR3 loop: CASSFGVYGETQYF. The CDR3, as DNA: TGTGCCAGCAGTTTCGGCGTCTACGGAGAGACCCAGTACTTC.

This chain uses TRBV5-1 with TRBJ2-7; 7 bases map to TRBD2. The CDR3 runs 15 residues. The germline CDR1 and CDR2 sequences are SGHRS and YFSETQ. The V segment lost 4 bases and the J segment 2 bases; nucleotides outside the gene matches: 9. The DNA for the CDR3 is TGCGCCAGCAGCCCGGGGGACTACCGGACCTACGAGCAGTACTTC. Protein product: CASSPGDYRTYEQYF.

The chain is built from TRBV11-2 and TRBJ1-5, with 7 positions matching TRBD1. The CDR3 loop spans 14 amino acids. Germline CDR1 and CDR2: SGHAT and FQNNGV. J lost 6 bases, V lost 5 bases, and 7 bases had no gene match. The CDR3 DNA sequence: TGTGCCAGCAGCGTGGGGACAGCGGGTCAGCCCCAGCATTTT. Translating it yields CASSVGTAGQPQHF.

This clonotype was seen a few times. The CDR3 DNA sequence: TGCAGCGTTGTCTTGGGACCCGGTGGGGCTAACTATGGCTACACCTTC. Translated: CSVVLGPGGANYGYTF. The chain is built from TRBV29-1 and TRBJ1-2, with TRBD1 as a possible D gene (5 bases). This CDR3 spans 16 amino acids. The germline V and J ends were trimmed by 4 bases and 0 bases, with 18 bases remaining between them. Looked up from germline, CDR1 is SQVTM and CDR2 is ANQGSEA.

The chain employs TRBV29-1 and TRBJ1-5; weak D call: TRBD1 (5 bases). Trimming stripped 3 bases from V and 2 bases from J, with 8 bases between. Per germline, CDR1 SQVTM and CDR2 ANQGSEA. The length of the CDR3 is 13 residues. The CDR3 sequence: CSVEQGRNQPQHF. Here the CDR3 DNA reads TGCAGCGTTGAGCAGGGACGCAATCAGCCCCAGCATTTT.

This clonotype showed up just a few times. The rearrangement uses TRBV6-6 and TRBJ1-2; D unresolved. The V end lost 2 bases, the J end lost 6 bases, and 7 bases lay between the germline ends. This CDR3 region has 12 residues. CDR1 is MNHNY and CDR2 is SVGAGI in the germline V gene (reference sequence). The CDR3 loop is CASSYAQDGYTF. The CDR3 DNA sequence: TGTGCCAGCAGTTACGCGCAGGATGGCTACACCTTC.

The CDR3 reads CASSYGTGRNQPQHF. The CDR3 DNA reads TGCGCCAGCTCATATGGGACAGGGAGAAATCAGCCCCAGCATTTT. The V gene is TRBV4-3, the J gene TRBJ1-5, with 9 positions matching TRBD1. The V and J ends lost 8 bases and 4 bases, in that order; junction bases with no gene match: 9. This CDR3 spans 15 amino acids. The germline V gene encodes CDR1 LGHNA and CDR2 YSLEER.

This clonotype was recorded at least ten times. This chain joins TRBV29-1 and TRBJ2-1; TRBD1 is a possible D gene (6 bases). Germline V gene data show CDR1 as SQVTM and CDR2 as ANQGSEA. CDR3 length: 14 residues. Trimming pared 5 bases from V and 6 bases from J, leaving 17 bases between. In nucleotides, the CDR3 is TGCAGCGTTTTGTTGGGGGCTGGGGGCAATGAGCAGTTCTTC. The encoded protein is CSVLLGAGGNEQFF.

This clonotype has a count of ten or more. Written as DNA, the CDR3 is TGTGCCAGCAGTTTAGAGGGTTCGGCGCTGTTTTTT. It translates to CASSLEGSALFF. The genes are TRBV12-3 or TRBV12-4 and TRBJ2-2; D ambiguous. This CDR3 contains 12 residues. V gave up 1 base and J gave up 13 bases, with 10 bases separating them.

The rearrangement joins TRBV20-1 to TRBJ1-2; no clear D gene. Germline-derived CDR1 and CDR2 are DFQATT and SNEGSKA (reference sequence). The ends were cut back, 3 bases at V and 4 bases at J, with 18 bases in the middle. CDR3 length: 15 amino acids. The CDR3 sequence is CSARGETALSYGYTF. CDR3 DNA sequence: TGCAGTGCTAGGGGCGAGACGGCCCTTAGCTATGGCTACACCTTC.

This clonotype was detected ten times or more. The rearrangement uses TRBV20-1 and TRBJ2-2; D unclear. This CDR3 spans 12 amino acids. The germline gives CDR1 DFQATT, CDR2 SNEGSKA (reference sequence). Trimming pared 5 bases from V and 7 bases from J, leaving 11 bases between. CDR3 amino acids: CSAYPGFGELFF. The CDR3 DNA sequence: TGCAGTGCTTATCCGGGCTTCGGGGAGCTGTTTTTT.

This rearrangement joins TRBV20-1 to TRBJ1-2; D is unclear. V shed 0 bases and J shed 2 bases, with 10 bases lying between them. This CDR3 spans 14 amino acids. Germline-derived CDR1 and CDR2 are DFQATT and SNEGSKA (reference sequence). The CDR3 bases are TGCAGTGCTAGAGATTGGCCGGGGAACTATGGCTACACCTTC. Encoded protein: CSARDWPGNYGYTF.

The CDR3 reads CASSEQGNNEQFF. The CDR3 DNA follows: TGTGCCAGCAGTGAGCAGGGTAACAATGAGCAGTTCTTC. J is TRBJ2-1 and V is TRBV25-1, with D possibly matching TRBD1 (5 bases). V was trimmed by 3 bases and J by 5 bases, leaving 8 bases between them. The germline CDR1 and CDR2 sequences are MGHDK and SYGVNS. This CDR3 contains 13 residues.